The 13 T cell receptor beta chains below come from one sample, sequenced in a study of regulatory T cells in long-lasting Graves disease. As for time point: newly diagnosed GD, antithyroid drugs for less than 3 months. With RNA extracted from PBMCs as input, the TCR library was made. Libraries of TCR beta came from iRepertoire HTBI primers plus Arm-PCR of CDR3 regions. Each CDR3 protein gets one entry after TCRdb re-called the multiplex PCR reads with MiXCR. In the table there are a few hundred thousand distinct CDR3 sequences, about 15% of which are singletons. Separately, the same data were catalogued under a study of T cells in Graves' hyperthyroidism and ophthalmopathy.

The sequenced sample was peripheral blood mononuclear cells (PBMCs), obtained at new diagnosis, from a patient treated with antithyroid drugs. The receptors were sampled from a woman aged 40 to 50 with Graves disease.

In this sample, this clonotype turned up many times. Written as DNA, the CDR3 is TGCGCCAGCAGCTTAATAATGGCTAGCGGGAGTTACAATGAGCAGTTCTTC. Translating gives CASSLIMASGSYNEQFF. The chain recombines TRBV5-1 with TRBJ2-1; 10 bases match TRBD2. The germline gives CDR1 SGHRS, CDR2 YFSETQ. The CDR3 loop spans 17 amino acids. V lost 2 bases to trimming and J lost 4 bases; unmatched junction nucleotides: 9.

This clonotype was seen repeatedly, ten times or more. The rearrangement uses TRBV28 and TRBJ1-5; weak D call: TRBD1 (5 bases). The CDR3 loop spans 19 amino acids. Germline V lookup: CDR1 MDHEN, CDR2 SYDVKM. V lost 4 bases, J lost 0 bases, and 22 bases lay in between. CDR3 in amino acids: CASSSSPGHKTYSNQPQHF. CDR3 DNA sequence: TGTGCCAGCAGTTCGAGCCCCGGACACAAAACTTATAGCAATCAGCCCCAGCATTTT.

V gene TRBV6-4 combines with J gene TRBJ1-1, with D perhaps matching TRBD1 (5 bases). The germline V and J ends were trimmed by 0 bases and 5 bases, with 10 bases remaining between them. The V gene's germline CDR1 is MRHNA and CDR2 SNTAGT. CDR3 length equals 14 residues. Written as DNA, the CDR3 is TGTGCCAGCAGTGACTCCCCATGGGGGACTGAAGCTTTCTTT. This codes for CASSDSPWGTEAFF.

This clonotype was counted at least ten times. This chain links TRBV2 with TRBJ2-7, with D uncertain. The CDR3 is 11 residues long. Germline values: CDR1 SNHLY, CDR2 FYNNEI. V lost 2 bases and J lost 5, with 4 bases in between. DNA for the CDR3: TGTGCCAGCAGTGAAAGGGACGAGCAGTACTTC. Amino acid sequence: CASSERDEQYF.

This clonotype was observed many times. The chain uses TRBV28 and TRBJ1-2, with D uncertain. Germline V gives CDR1 MDHEN, CDR2 SYDVKM. V was clipped by 10 bases and J by 4 bases, with 16 bases between them. This CDR3 region has 13 residues. The CDR3 DNA is TGTGCCACCTCGTCGGCCAGGCCCTATGGCTACACCTTC. Translation gives CATSSARPYGYTF.

In this sample, this clonotype turned up many times. The chain is built from TRBV19 and TRBJ1-5; D is perhaps TRBD1 (5 bases). CDR1 LNHDA and CDR2 SQIVND come from the germline V gene (reference sequence). The V and J ends lost 6 bases and 0 bases respectively, with 21 bases between them. This CDR3 has 18 residues. CDR3 bases: TGTGCCAGTAGGAGAGCGGGACTGGGGATTTATAGCAATCAGCCCCAGCATTTT. Its protein is CASRRAGLGIYSNQPQHF.

Many counts were recorded for this clonotype. The J gene is TRBJ2-1, the V gene TRBV24-1; 9 bases match TRBD1. V gave up 3 bases and J gave up 6 bases; unmatched junction bases: 5. Germline assignment: CDR1 KGHDR and CDR2 SFDVKD. The CDR3 length is 15 residues. This CDR3 reads CATSDPADRGNEQFF. CDR3 sequence (DNA): TGTGCCACCAGTGATCCCGCGGACAGGGGCAATGAGCAGTTCTTC.

There are a few counts of this clonotype. V is TRBV14 and J is TRBJ2-1; D remains ambiguous. V shed 1 base and J shed 4 bases, with 11 bases lying between them. The CDR3 is 15 amino acids. From germline, CDR1 is SGHDN and CDR2 FVKESK. The CDR3 DNA sequence: TGTGCCAGCAGCCAAGTCAGTGGAGCGTACAATGAGCAGTTCTTC. This encodes CASSQVSGAYNEQFF. Together with reference TRBV14 and TRBJ2-1, the CDR3 gives the full variable domain: EAGVTQFPSHSVIEKGQTVTLRCDPISGHDNLYWYRRVMGKEIKFLLHFVKESKQDESGMPNNRFLAERTGGTYSTLKVQPAELEDSGVYFCASSQVSGAYNEQFFGPGTRLTVL.

Ten or more counts support this clonotype. V usage is TRBV15 and J usage is TRBJ2-3, with TRBD2 matching 14 bases. The CDR3 has 16 amino acids. From germline, CDR1 is LNHNV and CDR2 YYDKDF (reference sequence). The junction had 3 bases not matched to a gene; V was cut back by 3 bases and J by 4 bases. Here the CDR3 reads CATSSRTSGRPDTQYF. In DNA, the CDR3 is TGTGCCACCAGCAGCCGGACTAGCGGGAGGCCAGATACGCAGTATTTT. Drawing the rest from reference TRBV15 and TRBJ2-3, the complete variable domain is DAMVIQNPRYQVTQFGKPVTLSCSQTLNHNVMYWYQQKSSQAPKLLFHYYDKDFNNEADTPDNFQSRRPNTSFCFLDIRSPGLGDTAMYLCATSSRTSGRPDTQYFGPGTRLTVL.

V gene TRBV2 combines with J gene TRBJ2-7; unclear D gene. The CDR3 runs to 15 residues. Germline CDR1 reads SNHLY; CDR2 reads FYNNEI. The germline V and J ends were trimmed by 5 bases and 5 bases, with 19 bases remaining between them. Here the CDR3 DNA reads TGTGCCAGCAGTCCTTTGGACGGGCTTGGGAACGAGCAGTACTTC. It yields the protein CASSPLDGLGNEQYF.

For the CDR3, the DNA is TGTGCCAGCAGCTTAGGTATAGCGGGAGCGGGACGGGAGCAGTACTTC. Amino acids: CASSLGIAGAGREQYF. The chain uses TRBV7-6 and TRBJ2-7, with 9 bases identical to TRBD2. V was clipped by 1 base and J by 7 bases; unmatched bases: 11. There are 16 residues in the CDR3. Germline V gives CDR1 SGHVS, CDR2 FNYEAQ.

The chain links TRBV19 to TRBJ2-2; D possibly uses TRBD1 or TRBD2 (6 bases each). In germline, CDR1 is LNHDA, CDR2 SQIVND (reference sequence). Deletions cut 4 bases from V and 2 bases from J, with 14 bases between. The CDR3 has 16 residues. DNA of the CDR3: TGTGCCAGTAGTAAAGGATGGGGGGCTAACACCGGGGAGCTGTTTTTT. Protein product: CASSKGWGANTGELFF.

This clonotype was recorded many times. The chain carries TRBV11-3 and TRBJ2-7, with D possibly being TRBD1 or TRBD2 (6 bases each). CDR3 length: 14 amino acids. Germline V CDR1 and CDR2: SGHNT, YENEEA. Trimming stripped 5 bases from V and 6 bases from J, with 17 bases between. Written as DNA, the CDR3 is TGTGCCAGCAGCCCCATCGGGGGCGCGGGCGAGCAGTACTTC. Translation: CASSPIGGAGEQYF.